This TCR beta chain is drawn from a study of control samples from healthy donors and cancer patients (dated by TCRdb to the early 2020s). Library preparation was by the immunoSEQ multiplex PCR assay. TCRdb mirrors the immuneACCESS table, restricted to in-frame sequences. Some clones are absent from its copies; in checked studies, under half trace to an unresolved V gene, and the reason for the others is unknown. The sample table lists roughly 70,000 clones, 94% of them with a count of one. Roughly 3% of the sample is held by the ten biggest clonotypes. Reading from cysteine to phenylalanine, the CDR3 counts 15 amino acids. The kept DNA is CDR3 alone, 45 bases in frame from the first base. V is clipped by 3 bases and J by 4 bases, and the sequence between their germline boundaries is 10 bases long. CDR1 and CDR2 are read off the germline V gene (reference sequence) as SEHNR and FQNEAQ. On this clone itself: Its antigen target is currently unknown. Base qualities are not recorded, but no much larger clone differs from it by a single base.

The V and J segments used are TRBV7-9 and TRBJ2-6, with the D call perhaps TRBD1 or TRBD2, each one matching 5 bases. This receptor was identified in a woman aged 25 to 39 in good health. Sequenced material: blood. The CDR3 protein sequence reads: CASSFSGTGANVLTF. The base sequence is TGTGCCAGCAGCTTTTCAGGGACCGGGGCCAACGTCCTGACTTTC. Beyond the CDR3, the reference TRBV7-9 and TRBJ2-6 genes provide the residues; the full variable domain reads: DTGVSQNPRHKITKRGQNVTFRCDPISEHNRLYWYRQTLGQGPEFLTYFQNEAQLEKSRLLSDRFSAERPKGSFSTLEIQRTEQGDSAMYLCASSFSGTGANVLTFGAGSRLTVL.